This TCR beta chain comes out of a study of early T cells in non-severe SARS-CoV-2 infection. On the study more broadly: From unsorted whole blood, bulk RNA was sequenced, and the chains remained unpaired. Study-wide findings and caveats: Matching results from VDJdb favored anti-spike CD8 responses, leaving private and CD4 specificities undetected.

Germline CDR1 and CDR2: SEHNR and FQNEAQ (reference sequence). The ends were cut back, 4 bases at V and 6 bases at J, with 13 bases in the middle. There are 13 residues in the CDR3. A note on this clonotype: Its antigen is currently unknown.

TCRdb processed the 5' RACE reads anew with MiXCR; each CDR3 protein has one entry. The sample has roughly 83,000 distinct CDR3 sequences, about 10% seen once; the top ten hold approximately 8%. Sequenced material: whole blood, taken at baseline. V usage is TRBV7-9 and J usage is TRBJ2-7, with D perhaps TRBD1 (6 bases). The sequence derives from an adult who was a healthcare worker with PCR-confirmed SARS-CoV-2 infection or an uninfected control (not recorded which). The CDR3, as DNA: TGTGCCAGCAGCTCCAGCAGAGGGGGCGAGCAGTACTTC. This gives the protein CASSSSRGGEQYF.